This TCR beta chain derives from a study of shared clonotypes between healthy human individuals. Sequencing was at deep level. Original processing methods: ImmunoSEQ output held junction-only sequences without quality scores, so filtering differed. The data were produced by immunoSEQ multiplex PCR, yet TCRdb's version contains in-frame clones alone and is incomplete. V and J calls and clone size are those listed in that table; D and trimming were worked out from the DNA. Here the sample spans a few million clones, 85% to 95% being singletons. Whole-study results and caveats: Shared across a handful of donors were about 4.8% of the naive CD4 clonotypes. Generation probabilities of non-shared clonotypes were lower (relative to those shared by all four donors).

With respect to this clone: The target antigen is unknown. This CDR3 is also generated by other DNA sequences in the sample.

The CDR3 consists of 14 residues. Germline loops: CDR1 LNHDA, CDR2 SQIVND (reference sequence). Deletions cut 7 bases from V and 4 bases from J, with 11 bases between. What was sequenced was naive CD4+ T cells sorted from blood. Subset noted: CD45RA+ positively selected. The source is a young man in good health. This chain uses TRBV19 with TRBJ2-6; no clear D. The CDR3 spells CASIDRAGANVLTF. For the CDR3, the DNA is TGTGCCAGTATCGACCGAGCGGGGGCCAACGTCCTGACTTTC.